Shown below are 29 T cell receptor beta chains from a single sample sequenced in a study of a mutant IDH1 vaccine in newly diagnosed glioma. Generated by immunoSEQ multiplex PCR, the TCRdb table keeps only in-frame clones and is missing some. The table shows roughly 10,000 clones, with about 91% occurring only once. No antigen has been assigned to these receptors. Specified time point: week 23, last vaccination. Each dose of the vaccine consisted of 300 ug of mutant IDH1 20-mer peptide, with topical imiquimod. The source material was PBMCs, sampled from a glioma patient whose treatment included an IDH1 peptide vaccine. Source of these receptors: a woman in her 40s with glioma. Some clones in this sample may be carry-over from other donors' samples.

The V call is TRBV6-5, the J call TRBJ1-2; D perhaps matches TRBD1 (5 bases). In germline, CDR1 is MNHEY, CDR2 SVGAGI. The V gene lost 1 base and the J gene lost 7 bases, with 16 bases spanning the gap. The CDR3 runs to 15 residues. Here the CDR3 reads CASSYLGGRYAGYTF. CDR3 bases: TGTGCCAGCAGTTACTTGGGGGGAAGGTATGCTGGCTACACCTTC.

This chain uses TRBV6-1 with TRBJ2-6; D not resolved. Trimming cost V 4 bases and J 0 bases, with 4 bases left between them. Germline V lookup: CDR1 MNHNS, CDR2 SASEGT. The CDR3 consists of 14 residues. The CDR3 region has the DNA TGTGCCAGCAGTGCGAGCTCTGGGGCCAACGTCCTGACTTTC. As protein: CASSASSGANVLTF.

The chain carries TRBV4-1 and TRBJ1-2; TRBD1 might be the D (5 bases). This CDR3 region has 15 residues. V was shortened by 0 bases and J by 0 bases, with 8 bases between the two germline ends. CDR1 MGHRA and CDR2 YSYEKL come from the germline V gene. CDR3: CASSQEEGANYGYTF. For the CDR3, the DNA is TGCGCCAGCAGCCAAGAAGAAGGGGCTAACTATGGCTACACCTTC.

The V and J genes are TRBV4-1 and TRBJ2-5; the D gene is possibly TRBD2 (6 bases). Germline values: CDR1 MGHRA, CDR2 YSYEKL. CDR3 length equals 15 residues. The V and J ends lost 0 bases and 4 bases respectively, with 12 bases between them. Here the CDR3 DNA reads TGCGCCAGCAGCCAAGAGGAGGGCCCTGGAGAGACCCAGTACTTC. It translates to CASSQEEGPGETQYF.

The gene calls are TRBV15 and TRBJ2-1; D ambiguous. Deletions cut 5 bases from V and 6 bases from J, with 20 bases between. CDR1 and CDR2 (germline): LNHNV, YYDKDF (reference sequence). The CDR3 has 16 residues. CDR3 coding DNA: TGTGCCACCAGCGGTCAGGTCGCGGTGTCTGGCAATGAGCAGTTCTTC. This gives the protein CATSGQVAVSGNEQFF.

This clone was detected only a few times. The chain has TRBV19 and TRBJ1-1; no reliable D call. CDR3 length: 11 amino acids. Trimming stripped 6 bases from V and 4 bases from J, with 6 bases between. Germline loops: CDR1 LNHDA, CDR2 SQIVND (reference sequence). In DNA, the CDR3 is TGTGCCAGTAGCGGTATCACTGAAGCTTTCTTT. This codes for CASSGITEAFF. The variable domain in full, with the rest retrieved from reference TRBV19 and TRBJ1-1, is DGGITQSPKYLFRKEGQNVTLSCEQNLNHDAMYWYRQDPGQGLRLIYYSQIVNDFQKGDIAEGYSVSREKKESFPLTVTSAQKNPTAFYLCASSGITEAFFGQGTRLTVV.

The chain carries TRBV7-2 and TRBJ1-1, with D hard to call. In germline, CDR1 is SGHTA, CDR2 FQGNSA. Between the trimmed V and J ends, which lost 0 bases and 6 bases, there was a span of 11 bases. This CDR3 has 14 amino acids. The CDR3 is CASSLAGMVAEAFF. CDR3 DNA sequence: TGTGCCAGCAGCTTAGCAGGGATGGTGGCTGAAGCTTTCTTT. The entire variable domain, with the rest obtained from reference TRBV7-2 and TRBJ1-1, is as follows: GAGVSQSPSNKVTEKGKDVELRCDPISGHTALYWYRQSLGQGLEFLIYFQGNSAPDKSGLPSDRFSAERTGGSVSTLTIQRTQQEDSAVYLCASSLAGMVAEAFFGQGTRLTVV.

This clone appeared a single time. The chain couples TRBV30 to TRBJ1-6, with TRBD1 as a possible D gene (5 bases). Germline V gene sequence: CDR1 GTSNPN, CDR2 SVGIG (reference sequence). The V gene lost 1 base and the J gene lost 7 bases, with 8 bases spanning the gap. This CDR3 has 13 amino acids. CDR3: CAWSGGGNSPLHF. The CDR3, as DNA: TGTGCCTGGAGTGGCGGGGGGAATTCACCCCTCCACTTT.

The rearrangement joins TRBV14 to TRBJ1-1; D perhaps matches TRBD1 (5 bases). The CDR3 consists of 15 residues. V lost 4 bases and J lost 6, with 18 bases in between. Germline CDR1 and CDR2: SGHDN and FVKESK. The DNA of the CDR3 is TGTGCCAGCAGCCGCGATCCGGGACCCCTATCTGAAGCTTTCTTT. Protein sequence: CASSRDPGPLSEAFF.

The chain carries TRBV7-2 and TRBJ2-1; D is perhaps TRBD1 or TRBD2 (6 bases each). Germline V CDR1 and CDR2: SGHTA, FQGNSA. The CDR3 extends over 15 amino acids. V dropped 5 bases and J dropped 8 bases, with 19 bases sitting between them. The CDR3 nucleotides read TGTGCCAGCAGCGTCCAGGGGACTCCCCGGGATGAGCAGTTCTTC. This encodes CASSVQGTPRDEQFF. Variable domain in full (rest from reference TRBV7-2 and TRBJ2-1): GAGVSQSPSNKVTEKGKDVELRCDPISGHTALYWYRQSLGQGLEFLIYFQGNSAPDKSGLPSDRFSAERTGGSVSTLTIQRTQQEDSAVYLCASSVQGTPRDEQFFGPGTRLTVL.

CDR3 amino acids: CASSLSHTEAFF. In DNA form, the CDR3 reads TGTGCCAGCAGTTTATCCCACACTGAAGCTTTCTTT. This sequence joins TRBV28 and TRBJ1-1; D gene ambiguous. CDR1 and CDR2 from the germline V gene are MDHEN and SYDVKM. This CDR3 spans 12 amino acids. V was clipped by 1 base and J by 3 bases, with 3 bases between them.

This chain links TRBV5-1 with TRBJ2-7, with D unresolved. V was shortened by 2 bases and J by 3 bases, with 9 bases between the two germline ends. The CDR3 totals 13 residues. Germline CDR1 is SGHRS and CDR2 is YFSETQ. The CDR3 protein is CASSFTVHYEQYF. CDR3 nucleotide sequence: TGCGCCAGCAGCTTTACAGTACACTACGAGCAGTACTTC.

The chain uses TRBV2 and TRBJ1-1, with 7 bases aligning to TRBD1. This CDR3 is 13 amino acids long. The J segment lost 1 base and the V segment lost 5 bases, leaving 1 base of the junction unmatched. The germline V gene encodes CDR1 SNHLY and CDR2 FYNNEI. The CDR3 region has the DNA TGTGCCAGCAGTAGGACAGGGAACACTGAAGCTTTCTTT. It codes for CASSRTGNTEAFF.

The table lists this clone with a count of one. V usage is TRBV11-3 and J usage is TRBJ2-1; 11 bases line up with TRBD2. The CDR3 has 15 amino acids. CDR1 is SGHNT, CDR2 YENEEA, per germline. The junction had 2 bases not matched to a gene; V was cut back by 4 bases and J by 3 bases. The CDR3 is CASSSLAGGYNEQFF. CDR3 DNA: TGTGCCAGCAGCTCCCTAGCGGGGGGCTACAATGAGCAGTTCTTC.

The V and J genes are TRBV27 and TRBJ1-1; a weak D match, TRBD1 (5 bases). The V end lost 5 bases, the J end lost 4 bases, and 20 bases lay between the germline ends. CDR1 and CDR2 (germline): MNHEY, SMNVEV (reference sequence). The CDR3 is 16 residues long. The CDR3 sequence is CASSLIPRGGSTEAFF. The CDR3 DNA follows: TGTGCCAGCAGTCTTATACCCCGGGGGGGGAGCACTGAAGCTTTCTTT.

The J gene is TRBJ1-3, the V gene TRBV12-5, with D uncertain. The germline CDR1 and CDR2 sequences are LGHNT and FRNRAP. V was clipped by 2 bases and J by 0 bases, with 8 bases between them. The CDR3 loop spans 15 amino acids. DNA for the CDR3: TGTGCTAGTGGTTTGAGCGCCTACTCTGGAAACACCATATATTTT. It yields the protein CASGLSAYSGNTIYF.

This clone is a singleton in its sample. The chain has TRBV6-1 and TRBJ1-5; TRBD1 is a possible D gene (5 bases). This CDR3 has 14 residues. Trimming pared 2 bases from V and 7 bases from J, leaving 12 bases between. Germline V lookup: CDR1 MNHNS, CDR2 SASEGT. DNA of the CDR3: TGTGCCAGCAGTGAACAAGAACGGGGGCAGCCCCAGCATTTT. Protein sequence: CASSEQERGQPQHF.

CDR3 nucleotides: TGCGCCAGCAGCCCGTCGGAACAGGGAATCGAAAAACTGTTTTTT. This encodes CASSPSEQGIEKLFF. The chain carries TRBV4-1 and TRBJ1-4; tentatively, D is TRBD1 (6 bases). V lost 4 bases, J lost 8 bases, and 17 bases lay in between. CDR1 is MGHRA and CDR2 is YSYEKL in the germline V gene. This CDR3 has 15 amino acids.

The chain couples TRBV5-1 to TRBJ1-1; TRBD1 is a possible D gene (5 bases). Trimming shortened V by 4 bases and J by 8 bases, and 21 bases separated the two germline ends. This CDR3 has 15 amino acids. Germline V gene sequence: CDR1 SGHRS, CDR2 YFSETQ. DNA of the CDR3: TGCGCCAGCAGCCTGGGGACGGCGACCGGGGTGGAAGCTTTCTTT. Its translation is CASSLGTATGVEAFF.

In its sample, this clone was seen a few times. J is TRBJ1-1 and V is TRBV7-9, with 8 bases that match TRBD1. V lost 4 bases and J lost 0; bases outside the gene matches: 7. Germline CDR1 is SEHNR and CDR2 is FQNEAQ (reference sequence). The CDR3 is 16 amino acids. DNA of the CDR3: TGTGCCAGCAGCTGGACAGGGAGAGGGATGAACACTGAAGCTTTCTTT. Protein product: CASSWTGRGMNTEAFF.

The J gene is TRBJ2-7, the V gene TRBV13; D is uncertain. This CDR3 has 13 residues. The V end lost 4 bases, the J end lost 2 bases, and 9 bases lay between the germline ends. The V gene's germline CDR1 is PRHDT and CDR2 FYEKMQ (reference sequence). The CDR3 nucleotides are TGTGCCAGCAGCTCTGGACGGACCTACGAGCAGTACTTC. Its protein is CASSSGRTYEQYF.

V and J are TRBV12-5 and TRBJ2-3; no definite D call. This CDR3 comprises 12 residues. In germline, CDR1 is LGHNT, CDR2 FRNRAP. The V gene lost 0 bases and the J gene lost 2 bases, with 0 bases spanning the gap. The CDR3 sequence is CASGLVTDTQYF. CDR3 nucleotide sequence: TGTGCTAGTGGTTTGGTCACAGATACGCAGTATTTT.

The gene calls are TRBV5-1 and TRBJ2-1; D possibly corresponds to TRBD1 (6 bases). Trimming removed 4 bases from V and 8 bases from J, with 25 bases in between. CDR1 is SGHRS, CDR2 YFSETQ, per germline. The CDR3 has 17 amino acids. The CDR3 protein is CASSRVTTDRPYHEQFF. As DNA, the CDR3 is TGCGCCAGCAGCCGCGTTACTACTGACAGGCCGTATCATGAGCAGTTCTTC.

V gene TRBV5-1 combines with J gene TRBJ1-2, with D possibly being TRBD1 (6 bases). The CDR3 contains 15 residues. Trimming took 1 base from V and 2 from J, leaving 12 bases between them. Germline CDR1 SGHRS, CDR2 YFSETQ. The CDR3 DNA reads as TGCGCCAGCAGCTTGCAAGGGGACACCAACTATGGCTACACCTTC. This gives the protein CASSLQGDTNYGYTF.

This rearrangement joins TRBV5-6 to TRBJ1-4, with unresolved D. This CDR3 has 16 amino acids. Looked up from germline, CDR1 is SGHDT and CDR2 is YYEEEE. Trimming left V 1 base short and J 2 bases short, with 12 bases between. The DNA of the CDR3 is TGTGCCAGCAGCTTGAGGTCTCCTGGGACTAATGAAAAACTGTTTTTT. Translated: CASSLRSPGTNEKLFF.

This chain connects TRBV2 to TRBJ1-3, with D possibly being TRBD1 (5 bases). Between the trimmed V and J ends, which lost 6 bases and 0 bases, there was a span of 12 bases. The CDR3 contains 15 residues. CDR1 SNHLY and CDR2 FYNNEI come from the germline V gene. CDR3 loop: CASRGDGASGNTIYF. The CDR3 DNA reads as TGTGCCAGCAGGGGGGACGGGGCCTCTGGAAACACCATATATTTT.

This clone came up a few times. The J gene is TRBJ1-1, the V gene TRBV11-2; D is ambiguous. Trimming pared 5 bases from V and 4 bases from J, leaving 8 bases between. The CDR3 runs to 12 residues. The V gene's germline CDR1 is SGHAT and CDR2 FQNNGV. The CDR3 loop is CASSGWSTEAFF. CDR3 bases: TGTGCCAGCAGCGGATGGAGCACTGAAGCTTTCTTT.

In nucleotides, the CDR3 is TGTGCCATCAGTGGTGCCCTAGCGGGGGAAACTAGGGATACGCAGTATTTT. Its protein product is CAISGALAGETRDTQYF. The chain links TRBV10-3 to TRBJ2-3, with 10 nucleotides matching TRBD2. V shed 4 bases, J shed 6 bases, and the junction held 13 bases outside the gene matches. The length of the CDR3 is 17 residues. Germline CDR1 and CDR2: ENHRY and SYGVKD.

The chain carries TRBV2 and TRBJ2-1; D gene ambiguous. CDR1 is SNHLY and CDR2 is FYNNEI in the germline V gene. This CDR3 has 17 residues. V was pared by 7 bases and J by 0 bases, with 19 bases between. CDR3 coding DNA: TGTGCCAGCATCGTGACCGCAGGAGCTAGCTCCTACAATGAGCAGTTCTTC. Translated: CASIVTAGASSYNEQFF.